This T cell receptor (beta chain) was obtained from a study of cytomegalovirus exposure and HLA in healthy donors. Looking at the study overall: Roughly 80 million unique TCRs from HLA-typed donors made up an early data release. Study-level findings and limits: The HLA-A and HLA-B alleles of most subjects were reportedly predicted accurately from TCR beta sequences.

A note on this clone: Its antigen remains unknown.

CDR1 and CDR2 from the germline V gene are MGHRA and YSYEKL. Trimming cost V 1 base and J 9 bases; bases outside gene matches: 8. This CDR3 is 15 amino acids long. 60 Vbeta and 13 Jbeta primers were used in PCR. TCRdb's table, derived via immunoSEQ multiplex PCR, lists solely in-frame clones and lacks some. The table has some 65,000 clones, over 50% seen once. The chain uses TRBV4-1 and TRBJ1-5, with 8 bases fitting TRBD1. The sequence was obtained from a man younger than 45 in good health and CMV-seronegative. Sample: PBMCs. The CDR3: CASSQVTGGARPQHF. CDR3 nucleotide sequence: TGCGCCAGCAGCCAAGTAACAGGGGGTGCTCGGCCCCAGCATTTT.